This TCR beta chain was sequenced for a study of STAT5B mutations in CD4+ large granular lymphocyte leukemia (dated by TCRdb to between 2021 and 2024). Study-level background: Among the healthy controls, the CDR3 'QG' motif was associated with a particular HLA allele. The study compared the TCRbeta repertoires of patients with CD4+ T-cell large granular lymphocyte leukemia against the TCRbeta repertoires of healthy blood donors. Flow cytometry performed on FACSCanto II or FACSVerse showed that the purified fractions had more than 95% purity among lymphocytes.

What the work shows at the level of the full study, not this receptor alone: The data were not HLA-matched, and the relatively small sample size could explain the higher clonality seen in CD4+ compared with CD8+ T-LGLL. Enrichment of TRBV06-family usage was observed among the top patient clones (8/27) relative to healthy controls (2/35). Main leukemic clonotypes were private to each patient, although 25% to 30% appeared at low frequency in other patients' non-leukemic repertoires. Compared with healthy CD4+ repertoires, CD4-sorted patient repertoires appeared more clonal, and this difference remained even after the putative leukemic clones were removed.

As concerns this clone: Its antigen remains undetermined. Base qualities are not recorded, but no much larger clone differs from it by a single base.

Buffy coats from 30 to 40 blood donors, supplied by the Finnish Red Cross blood service, were used as healthy controls. All TCR-sequenced material derived from peripheral blood: patient blood samples and healthy donor buffy coats. Ficoll-Hypaque gradient centrifugation was used to isolate peripheral blood mononuclear cells. CD4+ cells were magnetically purified from the buffy coats of healthy controls. Genomic DNA was extracted with the Gentra Puregene Cell and Tissue kit and quantified on a Qubit 2.0 fluorometer. TCRbeta rearrangements were sequenced from genomic DNA using the immunoSEQ assay at survey resolution. As for the original processing: In the TCR sequencing data, the lowest productive clonotype frequency that could be detected was 2.59 x 10-5. Only productive TCRbeta rearrangements, defined as complete and in-frame sequences, were included in the analyses. The clonality of each sample was calculated as Simpson clonality in the immunoSEQ Analyzer version 3.0. Based on frequency, clones were grouped as very rare, small, medium, large (1-20%) or hyperexpanded (>20%). Generation probabilities were estimated with OLGA 1.2.3, V-gene circos plots were generated with VDJtools, specificities were searched for in VDJdb, and CDR3 motifs were identified with GLIPH. The table comes from immuneACCESS by way of TCRdb, which keeps in-frame sequences with V and J called. Part of the clones is missing from these tables; in studies checked, under half for an unresolved V gene and the rest for unknown reasons. The DNA gave D and trimming, while V, J and clone size come from that table. This sample lists over 25,000 clones; roughly 74% were detected once. Approximately 0.29% of the sample goes to the ten largest clones.

Measured from the cysteine to the phenylalanine, the CDR3 is 15 residues long. Only the CDR3 DNA stays, 45 bases, in frame from base 1. From a lookup of the germline V gene, CDR1 and CDR2 are SGHRS and YFSETQ. For this chain, trimming is 4 bases at the V end and 4 bases at the J end, and the number of junction bases without a gene match is 10. The sequence came from a human donor in good health. Sequencing input: CD4+ T cells from blood buffy coats. The sequence is built from TRBV5-1 and TRBJ2-5; TRBD2 aligns with 7 central bases. The nucleotide sequence reads TGCGCCAGCAGCGTGATCTTAGCGGGTGGAGAGACCCAGTACTTC. This sequence encodes CASSVILAGGETQYF.